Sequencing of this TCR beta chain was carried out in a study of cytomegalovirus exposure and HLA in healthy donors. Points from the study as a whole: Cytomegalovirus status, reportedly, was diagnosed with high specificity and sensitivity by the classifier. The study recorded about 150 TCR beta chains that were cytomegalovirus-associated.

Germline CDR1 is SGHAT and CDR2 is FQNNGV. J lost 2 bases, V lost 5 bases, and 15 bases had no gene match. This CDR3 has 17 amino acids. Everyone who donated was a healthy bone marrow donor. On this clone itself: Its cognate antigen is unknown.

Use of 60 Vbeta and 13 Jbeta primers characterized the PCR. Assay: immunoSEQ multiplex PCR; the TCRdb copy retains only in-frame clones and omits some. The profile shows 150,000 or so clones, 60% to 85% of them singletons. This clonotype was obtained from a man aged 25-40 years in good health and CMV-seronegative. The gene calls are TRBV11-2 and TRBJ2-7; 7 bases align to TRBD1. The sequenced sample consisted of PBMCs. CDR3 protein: CASSPTNRGRRTYEQYF. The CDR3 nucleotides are TGTGCCAGCAGCCCAACGAACAGGGGCCGTAGGACCTACGAGCAGTACTTC. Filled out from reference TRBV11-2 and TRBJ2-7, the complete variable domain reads EAGVAQSPRYKIIEKRQSVAFWCNPISGHATLYWYQQILGQGPKLLIQFQNNGVVDDSQLPKDRFSAERLKGVDSTLKIQPAKLEDSAVYLCASSPTNRGRRTYEQYFGPGTRLTVT.